This T cell receptor (beta chain) was captured in a study of cytomegalovirus exposure and HLA in healthy donors. Study results and caveats: There were reportedly fewer N-insertions in an Asian-associated ancestry cluster than the roughly 670-donor mean, in a later analysis. Common viral pathogens were later found to be apparently linked to several of the most significant clusters. Later analysis identified a missense DCLRE1C variant that was linked to TCR beta V- and J-gene trimming. Another analysis was done later, and it associated 17,000 or so TCR beta sequences with HLA alleles at 0.05 false discovery rate.

The PCR was carried out with 60 Vbeta primers and 13 Jbeta primers. Generated by immunoSEQ multiplex PCR, the TCRdb table keeps only in-frame clones and is missing some. The repertoire has about 160,000 clones, approximately 67% of them found once; the top ten carry approximately 4.5%. Comment on this clone: Its antigen remains unknown.

This receptor was taken from a woman aged 18-35 years in good health and CMV-seropositive. The sequenced sample consisted of PBMCs.

CDR3 sequence (DNA): TGTGCCAGCAGCTTAGAGGTCGGGAAGCAGTTCTTC. This sequence encodes CASSLEVGKQFF. V is TRBV7-9 and J is TRBJ2-1; D is perhaps TRBD2 (5 bases). The CDR3 spans 12 residues. Germline V lookup: CDR1 SEHNR, CDR2 FQNEAQ (reference sequence). The V and J ends lost 1 base and 11 bases respectively, with 9 bases between them.